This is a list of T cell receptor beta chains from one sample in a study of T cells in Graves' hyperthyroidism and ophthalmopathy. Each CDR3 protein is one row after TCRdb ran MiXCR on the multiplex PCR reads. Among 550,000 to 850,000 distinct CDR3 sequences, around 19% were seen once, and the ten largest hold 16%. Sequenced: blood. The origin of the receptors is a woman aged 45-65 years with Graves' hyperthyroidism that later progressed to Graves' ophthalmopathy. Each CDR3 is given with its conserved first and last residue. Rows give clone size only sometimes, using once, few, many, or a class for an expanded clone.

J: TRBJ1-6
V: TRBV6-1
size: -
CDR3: CASSRPGQADSPLHF

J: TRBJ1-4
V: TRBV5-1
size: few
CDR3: CASSLDGRTNEKLFF

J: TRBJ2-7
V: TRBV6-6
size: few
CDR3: CASSYSRGGIESYEQYF

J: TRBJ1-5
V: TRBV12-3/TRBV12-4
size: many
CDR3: CASSLRTSDQPQHF

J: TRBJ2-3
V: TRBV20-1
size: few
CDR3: CSALPGQGAGDTQYF

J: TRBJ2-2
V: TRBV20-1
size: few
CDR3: CSARTSGGPTGELFF

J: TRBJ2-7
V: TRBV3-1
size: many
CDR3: CASSRGTVPYEQYF

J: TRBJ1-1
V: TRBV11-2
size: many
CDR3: CASSLGVAYTEAFF

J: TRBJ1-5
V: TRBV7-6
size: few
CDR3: CASSLAIRGTSNQPQHF

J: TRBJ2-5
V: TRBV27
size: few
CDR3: CASGPGLEILETQYF

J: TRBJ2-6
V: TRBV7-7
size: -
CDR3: CAIKQGPSGANVLTF

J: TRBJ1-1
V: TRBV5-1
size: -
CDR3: CASSLGKELEAFF

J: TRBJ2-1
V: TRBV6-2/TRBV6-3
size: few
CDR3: CATLGTSSYNEQFF

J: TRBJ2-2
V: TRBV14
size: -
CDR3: CASSPLAGGPTGELFF